What follows describes a single TCR beta chain. This entry is derived from a study of blood T cell repertoires in COVID-19. The overall study: COVID-19 samples collected from the United States, Italy and Spain covered acute and convalescent phases. T cells, B-cell-depleted T cells, or PBMCs provided the cDNA or gDNA that served as material.

In the authors' methods: Estimation of nucleated cell counts was performed using reference gene primer amplification. Clones were read by immunoSEQ multiplex PCR, and TCRdb kept only the in-frame ones, dropping some. V and J calls and clone size are those listed in that table; D and trimming were worked out from the DNA. The sample yields approximately 35,000 clones, about 90% seen once. The CDR3 consists of 14 residues. In germline, CDR1 is SQVTM, CDR2 ANQGSEA. Trimming removed 7 bases from V and 1 base from J; junction bases left unmatched: 8. The sequenced sample consisted of peripheral blood. The chain recombines TRBV29-1 with TRBJ1-1, with 8 bases fitting TRBD1. This receptor was taken from a human donor with active COVID-19. The donor label of this sample is uncertain. The CDR3 bases are TGCAGCGCTTCAGACGGACAGGGGAACACTGAAGCTTTCTTT. It is translated as CSASDGQGNTEAFF.